This paragraph covers one T cell receptor beta chain sequence. Trimming shortened V by 8 bases and J by 2 bases, and 10 bases separated the two germline ends. The CDR3 runs 12 residues. Germline V gene data show CDR1 as SEHNR and CDR2 as FQNEAQ (reference sequence). The repertoire was sequenced with immunoSEQ multiplex PCR; TCRdb's copy has only in-frame clones and lacks some. The repertoire holds roughly 85,000 clones, less than 95% seen once, with around 3.4% in the top ten. The data stem from a study of T cell responses to AZD1222 COVID-19 vaccine. The receptor was isolated from an adult who received the AZD1222 COVID-19 vaccine. V and J are TRBV7-9 and TRBJ2-7; perhaps D is TRBD1 or TRBD2 (5 bases each). The input for sequencing was peripheral blood, taken 28 days after the second AZD1222 dose. CDR3 sequence (DNA): TGTGCCAGCGGCATGGGGGCCTACGAGCAGTACTTC. Its translation is CASGMGAYEQYF.